This T cell receptor (beta chain) appears in the sequencing data of a study of regulatory T cells in long-lasting Graves disease (dated by TCRdb to the early 2020s). General notes on the study: Newly diagnosed Graves' disease patients had taken antithyroid drugs for less than 3 months. Persistent Graves' disease patients were compared with newly diagnosed Graves' disease patients by peripheral blood TCR sequencing and RNA sequencing. The study was conducted in China and was registered as a clinical trial. A total of roughly 35 samples underwent TCR sequencing: some 13 from persistent and roughly 20 from newly diagnosed Graves' disease patients. Broader findings and caveats from the paper: As a limitation, the authors acknowledged that the small sample size may reduce accuracy. Persistent patients shared more public clonotypes among themselves (roughly 2,700) than newly diagnosed patients did (approximately 870). TRBV28, TRBJ1-2 and TRBJ2-5 were preferentially used in persistent disease, while TRBV20-1 and TRBJ2-1 were favored in newly diagnosed disease. Sequencing and analysis were restricted to the TCR beta chain. Peripheral blood alone was examined, since thyroid tissue, which constituted the primary lesion, could not be accessed. Lower TCR Shannon entropy and fewer highly expanded clones were observed in persistent Graves' disease patients than in newly diagnosed patients, which suggested clonal expansion.

Trimming takes 0 bases from V and 4 bases from J, and the germline ends sit 4 bases apart. Including cysteine and phenylalanine, the CDR3 has 12 amino acids. The sequence is cut down to CDR3 DNA, 36 bases in frame from base 1. Reading the germline V gene gives CDR1 SNHLY and CDR2 FYNNEI. Many counts were recorded for this clonotype. The antigen it binds to is not known. No much larger clone is present one base from it, and per-base qualities are unavailable. To prepare the library, multiplex PCR was applied. The sample was run on an Illumina HiSeq 4000. TCR beta libraries were built with iRepertoire HTBI primers and Arm-PCR amplification of CDR3 regions. PCR products were gel purified before sequencing. Processing in the source paper ran as follows. Gene usage analysis of CDR3 amino acid clonotypes used the roughly 60 TRBV and fewer than 15 TRBJ segments found across samples. COPE and FqMerger were used to merge the filtered high-quality paired reads into contigs. BLAST was used to align contigs to IMGT TRBV, TRBD and TRBJ reference genes, with CDR3 defined following IMGT. Clonotypes above 0.1% frequency were classified as highly expanded clones. Shannon entropy was used to measure repertoire diversity, and the Gini coefficient was used to measure V-J evenness. A clonotype found in more than one individual was treated as public. TCRdb trimmed the raw reads at Q25, called clones with MiXCR and kept productive beta chains. Duplicate CDR3 protein sequences are folded into a single record with the most common DNA and genes. TCRdb, not the original authors, processed these V and J calls. The sample has a few hundred thousand distinct CDR3 sequences on record, about 16% of them singletons. The ten largest account for approximately 22% of the sample.

The intended sense of this specimen's time point label: newly diagnosed GD, antithyroid drugs for less than 3 months. RNA was extracted from PBMCs in TRIzol for both TCR sequencing and RNA sequencing. Graves' disease was diagnosed according to American Thyroid Association guidelines. Recruitment of patients was carried out at an endocrinology department in Xi'an, China. Each patient gave about 8.1 milliliters of peripheral blood, collected in an EDTA anticoagulant tube. Ficoll Paque Plus density gradient separation was used to isolate PBMCs, and no additional T cell sorting was done. An Agilent 2100 Bioanalyzer and agarose gel were used to check RNA quality, and a NanoDrop 2000 was used to measure RNA concentration. This same sample was also part of a study on T cells in Graves' hyperthyroidism and ophthalmopathy. The second source states: A patient counted as having stable Graves' hyperthyroidism if no progression to ophthalmopathy occurred over 18 months of follow-up. Hyperthyroidism patients were newly diagnosed, had a disease duration of under 2 months, and were aged 18 to 65 years. The study excluded patients with uncontrolled infections, other autoimmune diseases, pregnancy or lactation. Diagnoses were based on clinical symptoms, serum thyroxine and TRAb, thyroid ultrasound and orbital computed tomography. A first-round RT-PCR of the TCR CDR3 used the HTBI primer set with the Qiagen OneStep RT-PCR kit. Most expanded thyroid clonotypes (frequency above 0.001) were also found in blood, which suggests that blood repertoires may mirror thyroid immune responses. In cross-validation, a model built on a 13 V-J signature told ophthalmopathy apart from stable hyperthyroidism with approximately 90% sensitivity and 81% to 82% specificity, and in testing the same model reached 80%/75%. In validation, the model predicted progression to ophthalmopathy with over 65% sensitivity and around 72% specificity, a median of 6.5 months before onset. TCR V-J signatures able to tell the groups apart were searched for in a discovery cohort of more than 90 patients, of whom under 45 had Graves' ophthalmopathy and 55 to 60 had stable Graves' hyperthyroidism. An independent validation cohort of under 20 hyperthyroidism patients and over 15 patients who later progressed to ophthalmopathy tested prospective prediction of ophthalmopathy. The approximately 100 discovery patients were divided at random into training and test sets in a 7:3 ratio. The study also compared thyroid tissue and blood T-cell repertoires from about 6 Graves' hyperthyroidism patients. Following sampling, methimazole starting at 30 mg daily was given to hyperthyroidism patients, and high-dose intravenous methylprednisolone was given to ophthalmopathy patients. Libraries were constructed in a second round of multiplex PCR, after which size selection and purification were carried out. The libraries were sequenced on an Illumina HiSeq2000 using paired-end 100 bp reads. SOAPnuke was used to process the raw data, removing reads that contained adapters or uncalled bases, had a mean Phred below 15, or lacked an exact match to the constant primer or identifier. High-quality paired reads were merged using COPE v1.2.5, and each unique nucleotide sequence was defined as a clonotype. MiTCR v1.1 was used to align the clonotypes against IMGT TRBV, TRBD and TRBJ reference segments. Analysis was restricted to V-J combinations with a frequency above 0.0001, which covered 99% to 99.2% of repertoires. The TCS score was defined as F50 (clonal expansion) divided by E x V (chaos), with BLOSUM62-based TCRdist calculated between CDR3 peptides within each V-J. Welch's t-statistics and random forest reduced some 510 V-J features to fewer than 15, which were used in a naive Bayes classifier (R e1071). No statistical method was used to fix the sample size in advance, and group allocation was not hidden from the investigators. The paper reports TCR Vbeta CDR3 sequencing of some 140 peripheral blood samples: around 45 ophthalmopathy, about 75 hyperthyroidism and around 17 progressor patients.

The sample was peripheral blood mononuclear cells (PBMCs), taken at new diagnosis, from a patient treated with antithyroid drugs. The chain is assembled from TRBV2 and TRBJ2-7; the D gene is unclear. The sequence was collected from a woman aged 18-35 years with Graves disease. Donor details come from another sample of the same person, matched by shared clones. The DNA is TGTGCCAGCAGTGAAGCGCTGTACGAGCAGTACTTC. This codes for CASSEALYEQYF.